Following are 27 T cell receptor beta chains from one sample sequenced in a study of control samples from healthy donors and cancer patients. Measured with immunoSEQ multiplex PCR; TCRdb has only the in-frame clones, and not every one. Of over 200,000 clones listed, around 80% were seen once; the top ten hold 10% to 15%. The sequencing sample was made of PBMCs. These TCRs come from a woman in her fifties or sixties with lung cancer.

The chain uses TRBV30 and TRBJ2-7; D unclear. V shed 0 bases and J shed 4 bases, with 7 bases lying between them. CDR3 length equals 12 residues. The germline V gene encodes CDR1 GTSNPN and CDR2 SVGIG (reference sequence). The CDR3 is CAWSVGQYEQYF. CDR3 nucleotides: TGTGCCTGGAGTGTTGGGCAGTACGAGCAGTACTTC.

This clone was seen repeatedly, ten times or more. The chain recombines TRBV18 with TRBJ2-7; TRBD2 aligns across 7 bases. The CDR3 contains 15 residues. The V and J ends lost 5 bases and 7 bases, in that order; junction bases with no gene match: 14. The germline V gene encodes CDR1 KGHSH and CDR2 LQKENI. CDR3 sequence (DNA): TGTGCCAGCTCAACCAGACTAGCCCGGGAAGGGGAGCAGTACTTC. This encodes CASSTRLAREGEQYF.

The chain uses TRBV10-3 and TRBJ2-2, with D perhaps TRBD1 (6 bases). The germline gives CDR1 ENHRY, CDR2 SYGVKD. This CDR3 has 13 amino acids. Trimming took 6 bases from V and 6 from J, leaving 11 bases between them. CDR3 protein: CAIRGTTAGELFF. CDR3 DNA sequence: TGTGCCATCAGGGGGACAACGGCCGGGGAGCTGTTTTTT.

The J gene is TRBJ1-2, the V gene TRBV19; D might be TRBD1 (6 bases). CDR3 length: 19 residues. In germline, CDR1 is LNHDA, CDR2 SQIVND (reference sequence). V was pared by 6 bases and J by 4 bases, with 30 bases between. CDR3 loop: CASRSERGTSLGESYGYTF. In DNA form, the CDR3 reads TGTGCCAGTAGATCGGAAAGGGGGACTTCTCTGGGGGAGAGCTATGGCTACACCTTC.

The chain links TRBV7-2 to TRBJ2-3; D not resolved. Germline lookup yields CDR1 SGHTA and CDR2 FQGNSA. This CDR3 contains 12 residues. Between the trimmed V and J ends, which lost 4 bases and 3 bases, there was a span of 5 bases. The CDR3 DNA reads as TGTGCCAGCAGCTCCACTACAGATACGCAGTATTTT. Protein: CASSSTTDTQYF.

CDR3 protein: CSVAAGSGGEKLFF. CDR3 nucleotide sequence: TGCAGCGTTGCAGCAGGGTCGGGGGGTGAAAAACTGTTTTTT. The chain links TRBV29-1 to TRBJ1-4, with D maybe TRBD1 (5 bases). This CDR3 is 14 amino acids long. V was cut by 4 bases and J by 7 bases, with 16 bases left in between. Per germline, CDR1 SQVTM and CDR2 ANQGSEA.

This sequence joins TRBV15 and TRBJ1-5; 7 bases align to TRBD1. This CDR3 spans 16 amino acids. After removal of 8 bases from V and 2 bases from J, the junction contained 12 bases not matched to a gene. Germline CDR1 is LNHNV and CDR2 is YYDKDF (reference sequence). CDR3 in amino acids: CATSTSGQAGNQPQHF. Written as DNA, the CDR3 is TGTGCCACCTCCACTTCAGGACAGGCGGGCAATCAGCCCCAGCATTTT.

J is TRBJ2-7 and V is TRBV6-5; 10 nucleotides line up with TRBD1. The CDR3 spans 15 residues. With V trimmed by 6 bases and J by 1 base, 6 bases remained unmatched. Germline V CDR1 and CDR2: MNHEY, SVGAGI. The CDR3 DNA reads TGTGCCAGCAGGGCTCCGGGACAGGGGTCCTACGAGCAGTACTTC. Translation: CASRAPGQGSYEQYF.

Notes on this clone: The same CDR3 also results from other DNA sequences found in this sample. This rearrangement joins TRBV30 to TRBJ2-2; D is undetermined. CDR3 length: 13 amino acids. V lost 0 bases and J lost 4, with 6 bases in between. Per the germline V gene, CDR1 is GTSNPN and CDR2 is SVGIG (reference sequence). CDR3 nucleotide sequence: TGTGCCTGGAGTGTACAAGGCACCGGGGAGCTGTTTTTT. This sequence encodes CAWSVQGTGELFF.

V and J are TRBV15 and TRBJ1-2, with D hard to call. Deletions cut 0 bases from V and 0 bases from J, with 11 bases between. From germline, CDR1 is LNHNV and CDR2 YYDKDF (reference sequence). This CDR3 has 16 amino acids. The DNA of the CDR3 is TGTGCCACCAGCAGAGAGGCGGCCAGAACTAACTATGGCTACACCTTC. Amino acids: CATSREAARTNYGYTF.

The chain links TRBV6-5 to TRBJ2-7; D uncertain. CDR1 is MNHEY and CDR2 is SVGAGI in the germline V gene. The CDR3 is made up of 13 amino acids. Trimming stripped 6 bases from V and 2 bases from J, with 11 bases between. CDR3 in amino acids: CASSPGYPYEQYF. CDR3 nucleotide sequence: TGTGCCAGCAGCCCCGGATACCCCTACGAGCAGTACTTC.

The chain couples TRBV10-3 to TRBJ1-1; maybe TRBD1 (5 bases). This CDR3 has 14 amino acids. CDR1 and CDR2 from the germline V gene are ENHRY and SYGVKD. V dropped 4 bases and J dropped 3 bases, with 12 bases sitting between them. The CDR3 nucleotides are TGTGCCATCAGTGGCTGGGGCGGGGACACTGAAGCTTTCTTT. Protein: CAISGWGGDTEAFF.

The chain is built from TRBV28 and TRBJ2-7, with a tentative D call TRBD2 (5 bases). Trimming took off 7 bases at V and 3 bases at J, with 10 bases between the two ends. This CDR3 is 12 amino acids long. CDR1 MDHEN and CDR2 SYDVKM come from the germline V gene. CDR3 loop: CASTYGDYEQYF. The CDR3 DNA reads TGTGCCAGCACCTACGGGGACTACGAGCAGTACTTC.

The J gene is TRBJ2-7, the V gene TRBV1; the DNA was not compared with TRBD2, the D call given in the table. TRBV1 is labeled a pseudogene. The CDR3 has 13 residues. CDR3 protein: CTSSYSGGTEQYF. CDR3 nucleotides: TGCACCAGCAGCTACTCCGGGGGTACCGAGCAGTACTTC.

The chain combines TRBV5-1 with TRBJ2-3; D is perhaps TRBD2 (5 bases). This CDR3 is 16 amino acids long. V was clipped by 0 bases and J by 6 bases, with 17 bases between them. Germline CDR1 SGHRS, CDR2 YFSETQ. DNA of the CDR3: TGCGCCAGCAGCTTGGTGGCTAGCCAAGGTCAGGATACGCAGTATTTT. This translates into CASSLVASQGQDTQYF.

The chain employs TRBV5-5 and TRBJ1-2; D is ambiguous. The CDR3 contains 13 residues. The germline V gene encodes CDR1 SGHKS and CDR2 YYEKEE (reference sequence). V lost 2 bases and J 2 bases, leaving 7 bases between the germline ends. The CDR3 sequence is CASSLLLNYGYTF. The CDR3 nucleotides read TGTGCCAGCAGCTTACTTCTAAACTATGGCTACACCTTC.

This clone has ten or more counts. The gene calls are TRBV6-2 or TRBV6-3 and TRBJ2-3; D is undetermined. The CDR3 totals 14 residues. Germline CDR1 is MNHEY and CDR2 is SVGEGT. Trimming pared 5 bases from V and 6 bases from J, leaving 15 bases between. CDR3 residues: CASSTLASLDTQYF. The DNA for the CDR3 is TGTGCCAGCAGTACCCTCGCCTCCTTGGATACGCAGTATTTT.

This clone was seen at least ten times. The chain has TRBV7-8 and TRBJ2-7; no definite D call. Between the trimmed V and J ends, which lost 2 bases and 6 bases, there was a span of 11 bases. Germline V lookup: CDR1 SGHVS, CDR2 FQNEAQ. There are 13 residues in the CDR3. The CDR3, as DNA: TGTGCCAGCAGCTTAAGTCGGACGCCCGAGCAGTACTTC. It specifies CASSLSRTPEQYF.

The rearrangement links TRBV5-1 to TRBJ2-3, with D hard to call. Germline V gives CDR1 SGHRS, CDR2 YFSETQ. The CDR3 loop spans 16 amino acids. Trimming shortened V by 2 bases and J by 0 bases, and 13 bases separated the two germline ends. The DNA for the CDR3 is TGCGCCAGCAGCTTAATAACTGCGGTTAGCACAGATACGCAGTATTTT. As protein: CASSLITAVSTDTQYF.

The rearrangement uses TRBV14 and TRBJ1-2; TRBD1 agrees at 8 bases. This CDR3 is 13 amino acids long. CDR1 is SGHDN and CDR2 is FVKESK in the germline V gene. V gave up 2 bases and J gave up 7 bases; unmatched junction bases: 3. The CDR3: CASSQFQGAGYTF. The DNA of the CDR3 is TGTGCCAGCAGCCAATTTCAGGGGGCTGGCTACACCTTC.

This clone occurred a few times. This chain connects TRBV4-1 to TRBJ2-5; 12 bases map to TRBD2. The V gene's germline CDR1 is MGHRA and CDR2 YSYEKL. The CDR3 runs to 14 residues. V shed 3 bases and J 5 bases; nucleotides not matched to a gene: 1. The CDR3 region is CASSQGTSGETQYF. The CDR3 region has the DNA TGCGCCAGCAGCCAGGGGACTAGCGGGGAGACCCAGTACTTC.

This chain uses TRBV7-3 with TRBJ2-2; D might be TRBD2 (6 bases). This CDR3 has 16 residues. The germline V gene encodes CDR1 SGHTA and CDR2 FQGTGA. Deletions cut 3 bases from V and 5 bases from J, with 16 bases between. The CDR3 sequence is CASSLVGGDRTGELFF. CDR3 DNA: TGTGCCAGCAGCTTGGTTGGCGGGGATCGGACCGGGGAGCTGTTTTTT.

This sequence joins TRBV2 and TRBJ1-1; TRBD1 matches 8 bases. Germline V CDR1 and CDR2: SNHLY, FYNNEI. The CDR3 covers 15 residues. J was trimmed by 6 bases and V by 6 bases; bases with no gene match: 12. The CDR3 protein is CASRVDRGGGPEAFF. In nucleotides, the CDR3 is TGTGCCAGCAGGGTCGACAGGGGAGGAGGTCCTGAAGCTTTCTTT.

CDR3 DNA: TGTGCCAGCAGCCGAAAAATGAACACTGAAGCTTTCTTT. Translating gives CASSRKMNTEAFF. The chain links TRBV6-5 to TRBJ1-1, with no clear D. Per the germline V gene, CDR1 is MNHEY and CDR2 is SVGAGI. Trimming took 6 bases from V and 0 from J, leaving 8 bases between them. The CDR3 runs to 13 residues.

CDR3 DNA sequence: TGTGCCAGCAGCCTGGGAGGGGGAGAGATCGGGGAGCTGTTTTTT. Protein product: CASSLGGGEIGELFF. V is TRBV2 and J is TRBJ2-2; D possibly corresponds to TRBD2 (7 bases). The CDR3 is 15 amino acids. The V gene's germline CDR1 is SNHLY and CDR2 FYNNEI. Between the trimmed V and J ends, which lost 6 bases and 7 bases, there was a span of 18 bases.

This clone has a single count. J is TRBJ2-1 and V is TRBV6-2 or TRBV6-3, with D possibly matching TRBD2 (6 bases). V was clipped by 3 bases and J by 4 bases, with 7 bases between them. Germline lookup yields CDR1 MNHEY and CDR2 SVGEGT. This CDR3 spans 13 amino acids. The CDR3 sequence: CASSYAGYNEQFF. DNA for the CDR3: TGTGCCAGCAGTTATGCGGGATACAATGAGCAGTTCTTC.

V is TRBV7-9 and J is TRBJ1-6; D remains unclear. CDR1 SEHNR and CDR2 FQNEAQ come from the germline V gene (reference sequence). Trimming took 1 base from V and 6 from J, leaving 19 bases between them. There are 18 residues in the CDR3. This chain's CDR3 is CASSLERGITGSNSPLHF. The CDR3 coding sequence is TGTGCCAGCAGCTTAGAGCGAGGAATTACGGGGAGTAATTCACCCCTCCACTTT.